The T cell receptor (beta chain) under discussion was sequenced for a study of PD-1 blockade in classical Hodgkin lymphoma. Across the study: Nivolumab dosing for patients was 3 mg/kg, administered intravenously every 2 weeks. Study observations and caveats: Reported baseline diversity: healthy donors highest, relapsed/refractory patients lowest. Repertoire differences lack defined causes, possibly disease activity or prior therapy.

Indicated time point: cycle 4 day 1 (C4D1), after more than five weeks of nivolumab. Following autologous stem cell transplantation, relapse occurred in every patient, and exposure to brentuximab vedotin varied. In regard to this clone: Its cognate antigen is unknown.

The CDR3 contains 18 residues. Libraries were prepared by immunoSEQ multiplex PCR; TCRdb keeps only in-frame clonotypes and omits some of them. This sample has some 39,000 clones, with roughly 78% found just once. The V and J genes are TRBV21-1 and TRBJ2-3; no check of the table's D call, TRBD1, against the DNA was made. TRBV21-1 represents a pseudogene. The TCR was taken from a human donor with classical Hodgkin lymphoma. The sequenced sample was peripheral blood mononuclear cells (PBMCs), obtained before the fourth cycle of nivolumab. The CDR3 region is CASSRSRANGSSTDTQYF. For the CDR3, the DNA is TGTGCCAGCAGCCGAAGCAGGGCAAATGGGTCTAGCACAGATACGCAGTATTTT.